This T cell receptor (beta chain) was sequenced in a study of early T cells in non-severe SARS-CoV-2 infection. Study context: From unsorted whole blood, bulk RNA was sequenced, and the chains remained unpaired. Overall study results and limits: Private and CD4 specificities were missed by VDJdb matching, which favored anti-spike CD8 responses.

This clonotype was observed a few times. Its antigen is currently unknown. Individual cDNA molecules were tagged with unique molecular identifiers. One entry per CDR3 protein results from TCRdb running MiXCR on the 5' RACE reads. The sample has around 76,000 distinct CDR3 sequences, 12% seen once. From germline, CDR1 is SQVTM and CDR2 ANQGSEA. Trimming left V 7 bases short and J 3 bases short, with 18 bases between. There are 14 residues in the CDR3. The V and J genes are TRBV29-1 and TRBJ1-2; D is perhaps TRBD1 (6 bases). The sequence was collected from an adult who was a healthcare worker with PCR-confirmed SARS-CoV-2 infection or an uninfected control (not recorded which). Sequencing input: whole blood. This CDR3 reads CSAPEGGRDYGYTF. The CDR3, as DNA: TGCAGCGCCCCGGAGGGGGGGCGCGACTATGGCTACACCTTC.